This note documents a single TCR beta chain sequence. The data stem from a study of blood T cell repertoires in COVID-19. The overall study: COVID-19 samples, acute and convalescent, were from the United States, Italy and Spain. T cells, B-cell-depleted T cells, or PBMCs supplied cDNA or gDNA.

Germline CDR1 LGHNA, CDR2 YNFKEQ. V gave up 1 base and J gave up 3 bases; unmatched junction bases: 4. There are 16 residues in the CDR3. Methods used by the authors: Reference gene primers were amplified, and this amplification served to estimate nucleated cell counts. The protocol was immunoSEQ multiplex PCR, while the TCRdb copy is restricted to in-frame clones and leaves out a portion. The D gene and trimming were derived from the DNA, and the V and J assignments and clone size from that table. The sample has approximately 160,000 clones, roughly four fifths seen once. Sequenced: peripheral blood. The receptor comes from a man between 60 and 75 years old with active or convalescent COVID-19. The V gene is TRBV4-2, the J gene TRBJ2-1, with 9 bases identical to TRBD2. The CDR3 coding sequence is TGTGCCAGCAGCCAAGGCTCTAGCGGGGACTACAATGAGCAGTTCTTC. It yields the protein CASSQGSSGDYNEQFF.